This T cell receptor beta chain was sequenced in a study of blood T cell repertoires in COVID-19. Study-level information: T cells, B-cell-depleted T cells, or PBMCs supplied cDNA or gDNA.

V trimming: 6 bases; J trimming: 4 bases; junction bases outside the gene matches: 8. The CDR3 totals 13 residues. CDR1 is SQVTM and CDR2 is ANQGSEA in the germline V gene. Original processing notes: Estimated nucleated cell counts came from reference gene primer amplification. Data came from immunoSEQ multiplex PCR; TCRdb stores just in-frame clones and leaves some out. The DNA gave D and trimming, while V, J and clone size come from that table. This sample carries some 250,000 clones, 70% to 90% of them seen once, and the ten largest clones take under 9%. The chain has TRBV29-1 and TRBJ1-1; 7 nucleotides line up with TRBD1. This TCR was recovered from a woman in her 70s with active or convalescent COVID-19. The sample taken for sequencing was peripheral blood. DNA for the CDR3: TGCAGCGTCGTTTACAGGGGAGGCACTGAAGCTTTCTTT. Amino acid sequence: CSVVYRGGTEAFF.